These 9 T cell receptor beta chains came from one sample sequenced in a study of cytomegalovirus exposure and HLA in healthy donors. The PCR made use of 60 Vbeta and 13 Jbeta primers. Produced via immunoSEQ multiplex PCR; TCRdb's table is partial and in-frame only. The sample lists approximately 120,000 clones, roughly 66% occurring once. What was sequenced was PBMCs. These receptors originate from a man in his 60s in good health and CMV-seropositive.

J is TRBJ2-5 and V is TRBV5-6; TRBD1 matches at 7 bases. Per germline, CDR1 SGHDT and CDR2 YYEEEE. J was trimmed by 5 bases and V by 5 bases; bases with no gene match: 9. The CDR3 contains 14 residues. The DNA for the CDR3 is TGTGCCAGCAGTTGGACAGGTTGGGGGGAGACCCAGTACTTC. This translates into CASSWTGWGETQYF. Full variable domain (missing parts from reference TRBV5-6 and TRBJ2-5): DAGVTQSPTHLIKTRGQQVTLRCSPKSGHDTVSWYQQALGQGPQFIFQYYEEEERQRGNFPDRFSGHQFPNYSSELNVNALLLGDSALYLCASSWTGWGETQYFGPGTRLLVL.

This clone has only a few counts. The CDR3 protein is CASMGQGMETQYF. The CDR3 bases are TGCGCCAGCATGGGACAGGGTATGGAGACCCAGTACTTC. This sequence joins TRBV5-1 and TRBJ2-5; TRBD1 matches 9 bases. V lost 6 bases and J lost 5; bases outside the gene matches: 5. CDR3 length equals 13 residues. Per the germline V gene, CDR1 is SGHRS and CDR2 is YFSETQ.

The chain employs TRBV9 and TRBJ2-6, with 8 bases identical to TRBD2. CDR3 length: 18 amino acids. V lost 0 bases, J lost 2 bases, and 7 bases stayed unmatched. Germline CDR1 SGDLS, CDR2 YYNGEE. CDR3 residues: CASSVVPAGATGANVLTF. DNA for the CDR3: TGTGCCAGCAGCGTAGTTCCAGCGGGGGCCACTGGGGCCAACGTCCTGACTTTC. Full variable domain (missing parts from reference TRBV9 and TRBJ2-6): DSGVTQTPKHLITATGQRVTLRCSPRSGDLSVYWYQQSLDQGLQFLIQYYNGEERAKGNILERFSAQQFPDLHSELNLSSLELGDSALYFCASSVVPAGATGANVLTFGAGSRLTVL.

The CDR3 sequence is CASSSLGQGVGEQYF. In nucleotides, the CDR3 is TGCGCCAGCAGCTCCCTAGGACAGGGGGTCGGCGAGCAGTACTTC. V usage is TRBV5-1 and J usage is TRBJ2-7, with TRBD1 identical over 10 bases. The ends lost 3 bases at V and 6 bases at J; junction bases unmatched: 9. Germline V gives CDR1 SGHRS, CDR2 YFSETQ. The CDR3 has 15 residues.

The chain couples TRBV28 to TRBJ2-5; 10 bases line up with TRBD1. V shed 6 bases and J 7 bases; nucleotides not matched to a gene: 2. From germline, CDR1 is MDHEN and CDR2 SYDVKM. The CDR3 has 12 residues. The DNA for the CDR3 is TGTGCCAGCAGCGGGACAGGGGCGACCCAGTACTTC. It translates to CASSGTGATQYF.

This clone has only a few counts. The chain joins TRBV7-6 to TRBJ2-7; no firm D call. CDR1 and CDR2 (germline): SGHVS, FNYEAQ. V was cut by 1 base and J by 2 bases, with 9 bases left in between. The CDR3 is 14 residues long. For the CDR3, the DNA is TGTGCCAGCAGCTTAGGTGGGCAGACCTACGAGCAGTACTTC. Its protein product is CASSLGGQTYEQYF.

CDR3 in DNA: TGTGCCTGGAGTCTTAGCTCTGGAAACACCATATATTTT. It specifies CAWSLSSGNTIYF. V is TRBV30 and J is TRBJ1-3; D ambiguous. Germline V gene lookup returns CDR1 GTSNPN and CDR2 SVGIG (reference sequence). Trimming removed 2 bases at V and 0 bases at J, with 5 bases between. CDR3 length: 13 residues.

This clone has only one observation. The chain couples TRBV27 to TRBJ2-6, with D possibly matching TRBD1 (6 bases). The CDR3 has 18 residues. Germline assignment: CDR1 MNHEY and CDR2 SMNVEV (reference sequence). Trimming removed 4 bases at V and 1 base at J, with 17 bases between. The CDR3 DNA sequence: TGTGCCAGCAGTTCGTTATTGGTCAGGGGTTCTGGGGCCAACGTCCTGACTTTC. Its translation: CASSSLLVRGSGANVLTF.

This chain links TRBV1 with TRBJ1-4; no check of the table's D call, TRBD1, against the DNA was made. TRBV1 is a recognized pseudogene. CDR3 size: 13 residues. This chain's CDR3 is CTSSLCTGTPLFF. As DNA, the CDR3 is TGCACCAGCAGCCTCTGCACGGGGACACCTCTGTTTTTT.